The 26 T cell receptor beta chains reported below all come from one sample, sequenced in a study of T cell responses to AZD1222 COVID-19 vaccine. Clones were read by immunoSEQ multiplex PCR, and TCRdb kept only the in-frame ones, dropping some. This table holds some 150,000 clones, under 95% found once. Sequenced material: peripheral blood, taken on day 0 of AZD1222 vaccination. These receptor sequences come from an adult in good health.

V usage is TRBV27 and J usage is TRBJ2-7; 8 bases agree with TRBD1. The CDR3 totals 14 residues. The germline V gene encodes CDR1 MNHEY and CDR2 SMNVEV (reference sequence). V gave up 3 bases and J gave up 2 bases; unmatched junction bases: 3. The CDR3 DNA reads TGTGCCAGCAGTTTTTCACAGGGGGCCTACGAGCAGTACTTC. It encodes CASSFSQGAYEQYF.

This clone was seen just once. The rearrangement joins TRBV7-2 to TRBJ2-5; no clear D. V was cut by 4 bases and J by 2 bases, with 14 bases left in between. Germline loops: CDR1 SGHTA, CDR2 FQGNSA. This CDR3 contains 15 residues. The CDR3 nucleotides read TGTGCCAGCAGCTCCCGGCCTAGGGTACAAGAGACCCAGTACTTC. The encoded protein is CASSSRPRVQETQYF.

The chain combines TRBV6-1 with TRBJ2-5, with a tentative D call TRBD2 (5 bases). Looked up from germline, CDR1 is MNHNS and CDR2 is SASEGT. CDR3 size: 13 residues. Trimming removed 3 bases at V and 4 bases at J, with 9 bases between. CDR3 residues: CASSDTRVETQYF. The CDR3 nucleotides read TGTGCCAGCAGTGATACTAGAGTAGAGACCCAGTACTTC.

This clone was seen once. The chain joins TRBV18 to TRBJ2-7, with no clear D. Deletions cut 3 bases from V and 3 bases from J, with 12 bases between. The CDR3 sequence is 14 residues long. The germline gives CDR1 KGHSH, CDR2 LQKENI. CDR3 amino acids: CASSPRSEDYEQYF. The CDR3 nucleotides read TGTGCCAGCTCACCGAGATCAGAAGACTACGAGCAGTACTTC.

The J gene is TRBJ2-7, the V gene TRBV29-1; TRBD2 matches at 8 bases. CDR3 length equals 14 residues. The trim removed 6 bases at V and 3 bases at J, leaving 10 bases unmatched. In germline, CDR1 is SQVTM, CDR2 ANQGSEA. CDR3 in amino acids: CSVRLGAGGYEQYF. In DNA form, the CDR3 reads TGCAGCGTACGACTCGGGGCGGGAGGCTACGAGCAGTACTTC.

The chain employs TRBV10-3 and TRBJ1-5; a weak D match, TRBD1 (6 bases). The V gene's germline CDR1 is ENHRY and CDR2 SYGVKD. The CDR3 is 14 amino acids. Trimming pared 3 bases from V and 5 bases from J, leaving 11 bases between. CDR3 bases: TGTGCCATCAGTGATAGGGCAGGGGATCAGCCCCAGCATTTT. The encoded protein is CAISDRAGDQPQHF.

V and J are TRBV6-2 or TRBV6-3 and TRBJ1-5; possible D gene TRBD1, 5 bases. Germline CDR1 reads MNHEY; CDR2 reads SVGEGT. This CDR3 has 14 residues. Trimming took 2 bases from V and 5 from J, leaving 10 bases between them. Here the CDR3 reads CASSYRVGDQPQHF. CDR3 bases: TGTGCCAGCAGTTACCGGGTGGGGGATCAGCCCCAGCATTTT.

The chain employs TRBV19 and TRBJ2-1, with D perhaps TRBD2 (5 bases). The CDR3 loop spans 15 amino acids. V lost 1 base, J lost 8 bases, and 15 bases lay in between. Germline loops: CDR1 LNHDA, CDR2 SQIVND (reference sequence). The CDR3 here is CASSIGSPGSYEQFF. The CDR3 bases are TGTGCCAGTAGTATAGGGTCCCCTGGGAGCTATGAGCAGTTCTTC.

V gene TRBV24-1 combines with J gene TRBJ2-7, with D tentatively TRBD1 (6 bases). Trimming removed 4 bases at V and 2 bases at J, with 17 bases between. Germline CDR1 is KGHDR and CDR2 is SFDVKD. The CDR3 is 16 residues long. The CDR3 sequence: CATSETPKTGTYEQYF. The CDR3 bases are TGTGCCACCAGTGAAACGCCCAAGACAGGTACCTACGAGCAGTACTTC.

This clone was seen a handful of times. The V gene is TRBV6-2 or TRBV6-3, the J gene TRBJ2-7; 10 bases are a match to TRBD1. V lost 2 bases, J lost 5 bases, and 3 bases stayed unmatched. CDR1 MNHEY and CDR2 SVGEGT come from the germline V gene. The CDR3 has 14 residues. The chain's CDR3 is CASSYDRGQNEQYF. As DNA, the CDR3 is TGTGCCAGCAGTTACGACAGGGGGCAGAACGAGCAGTACTTC.

CDR3 amino acids: CASSQAPGHREKLFF. CDR3 nucleotides: TGTGCCAGCAGCCAAGCCCCGGGACATCGAGAAAAACTGTTTTTT. This chain links TRBV6-6 with TRBJ1-4; perhaps TRBD1 as D (6 bases). The CDR3 totals 15 residues. CDR1 MNHNY and CDR2 SVGAGI come from the germline V gene (reference sequence). With 6 bases removed from V and 8 bases from J, the gap between germline ends came to 19 bases.

This clone was detected once. The V and J genes are TRBV28 and TRBJ2-2; D uncertain. The CDR3 is 13 amino acids. The germline CDR1 and CDR2 sequences are MDHEN and SYDVKM. The V end was cut by 10 bases, the J end by 7 bases, with 16 bases between. CDR3 DNA: TGTGCCACCTACGGCTACGAGAACGGGGAGCTGTTTTTT. It specifies CATYGYENGELFF.

This clone showed up just a few times. The chain is built from TRBV5-1 and TRBJ2-7; possibly TRBD2 for D (6 bases). This CDR3 contains 18 residues. Trimming removed 1 base from V and 2 bases from J, with 22 bases in between. Germline CDR1 SGHRS, CDR2 YFSETQ. The CDR3 is CASSLFGGMFLRTYEQYF. Written as DNA, the CDR3 is TGCGCCAGCAGCTTGTTTGGGGGGATGTTCCTTAGAACCTACGAGCAGTACTTC.

J is TRBJ1-2 and V is TRBV18; D possibly corresponds to TRBD1 (5 bases). Germline assignment: CDR1 KGHSH and CDR2 LQKENI. The CDR3 runs to 14 residues. Between the trimmed V and J ends, which lost 2 bases and 5 bases, there was a span of 12 bases. This chain's CDR3 is CASSPEVAGYGYTF. For the CDR3, the DNA is TGTGCCAGCTCACCAGAGGTAGCAGGGTATGGCTACACCTTC.

This chain uses TRBV7-2 with TRBJ1-2; TRBD1 is a possible D gene (6 bases). The CDR3 loop spans 14 amino acids. Germline values: CDR1 SGHTA, CDR2 FQGNSA. With 4 bases removed from V and 4 bases from J, the gap between germline ends came to 13 bases. The CDR3 DNA follows: TGTGCCAGCAGCTCGGGGGGCGCGGGCTATGGCTACACCTTC. Translation gives CASSSGGAGYGYTF.

V usage is TRBV18 and J usage is TRBJ2-2; 10 bases are a match to TRBD1. The germline V gene encodes CDR1 KGHSH and CDR2 LQKENI. CDR3 length: 17 amino acids. Trimming removed 0 bases from V and 0 bases from J; junction bases left unmatched: 1. DNA for the CDR3: TGTGCCAGCTCACCACCGGGACAGGGGACGAACACCGGGGAGCTGTTTTTT. It codes for CASSPPGQGTNTGELFF.

The chain has TRBV7-2 and TRBJ2-3; D unclear. Deletions cut 6 bases from V and 0 bases from J, with 7 bases between. Germline V gene lookup returns CDR1 SGHTA and CDR2 FQGNSA. This CDR3 is 13 amino acids long. The CDR3 loop is CASSATSTDTQYF. The CDR3 DNA is TGTGCCAGCAGTGCGACTAGCACAGATACGCAGTATTTT.

This sequence joins TRBV29-1 and TRBJ2-4; D unresolved. CDR1 is SQVTM and CDR2 is ANQGSEA in the germline V gene. The CDR3 sequence is 16 residues long. Trimming stripped 2 bases from V and 2 bases from J, with 16 bases between. The DNA for the CDR3 is TGCAGCGTTGAAATCCAGGCAACGTGGCCCAAAAACATTCAGTACTTC. Translating gives CSVEIQATWPKNIQYF. Full variable domain (rest looked up from reference TRBV29-1 and TRBJ2-4): SAVISQKPSRDICQRGTSLTIQCQVDSQVTMMFWYRQQPGQSLTLIATANQGSEATYESGFVIDKFPISRPNLTFSTLTVSNMSPEDSSIYLCSVEIQATWPKNIQYFGAGTRLSVL.

V is TRBV7-9 and J is TRBJ1-1, with D uncertain. Germline lookup yields CDR1 SEHNR and CDR2 FQNEAQ (reference sequence). The CDR3 has 13 residues. V gave up 3 bases and J gave up 3 bases, with 8 bases separating them. The CDR3 spells CASSLNGYTEAFF. In DNA form, the CDR3 reads TGTGCCAGCAGCTTGAACGGCTACACTGAAGCTTTCTTT. Full variable domain (outside the CDR3, taken from reference TRBV7-9 and TRBJ1-1): DTGVSQNPRHKITKRGQNVTFRCDPISEHNRLYWYRQTLGQGPEFLTYFQNEAQLEKSRLLSDRFSAERPKGSFSTLEIQRTEQGDSAMYLCASSLNGYTEAFFGQGTRLTVV.

V and J are TRBV10-3 and TRBJ2-3; 9 nucleotides align to TRBD2. Germline V lookup: CDR1 ENHRY, CDR2 SYGVKD. V trimming: 7 bases; J trimming: 6 bases; junction bases outside the gene matches: 5. The CDR3 contains 13 residues. The CDR3 nucleotides read TGTGCCATCAACGCGGGAGGGTTGGATACGCAGTATTTT. Its protein product is CAINAGGLDTQYF.

J is TRBJ1-5 and V is TRBV19, with 12 bases aligning to TRBD1. Germline V gene data show CDR1 as LNHDA and CDR2 as SQIVND (reference sequence). CDR3 length: 15 residues. Trimming removed 6 bases from V and 7 bases from J; junction bases left unmatched: 7. CDR3 residues: CASSSGTGGQQPQHF. The CDR3 DNA reads TGTGCCAGTAGCTCCGGGACAGGGGGCCAGCAGCCCCAGCATTTT.

V and J are TRBV27 and TRBJ2-1; D gene unclear. Per the germline V gene, CDR1 is MNHEY and CDR2 is SMNVEV (reference sequence). This CDR3 is 14 amino acids long. V was cut by 2 bases and J by 7 bases, with 12 bases left in between. The CDR3 DNA reads TGTGCCAGCAGTTTAACTCACATGGGTAATGAGCAGTTCTTC. Amino acids: CASSLTHMGNEQFF.

This clone was observed once. This rearrangement joins TRBV7-9 to TRBJ1-4; no reliable D call. Germline-derived CDR1 and CDR2 are SEHNR and FQNEAQ (reference sequence). This CDR3 region has 13 residues. V lost 6 bases and J lost 3, with 8 bases in between. The CDR3 DNA reads as TGTGCCAGCAGTGGCGGTCCTAATGAAAAACTGTTTTTT. It encodes CASSGGPNEKLFF. Complete variable domain (other parts from reference TRBV7-9 and TRBJ1-4): DTGVSQNPRHKITKRGQNVTFRCDPISEHNRLYWYRQTLGQGPEFLTYFQNEAQLEKSRLLSDRFSAERPKGSFSTLEIQRTEQGDSAMYLCASSGGPNEKLFFGSGTQLSVL.

The rearrangement uses TRBV27 and TRBJ1-6; 8 nucleotides agree with TRBD1. V trimming: 5 bases; J trimming: 10 bases; junction bases outside the gene matches: 7. The germline V gene encodes CDR1 MNHEY and CDR2 SMNVEV (reference sequence). This CDR3 spans 14 amino acids. Here the CDR3 DNA reads TGTGCCAGCAGTCGGAGACAGGGGTCCTCACCCCTCCACTTT. Translation: CASSRRQGSSPLHF.

The rearrangement links TRBV28 to TRBJ1-6, with 7 bases identical to TRBD1. There are 16 residues in the CDR3. Germline assignment: CDR1 MDHEN and CDR2 SYDVKM. The ends lost 6 bases at V and 0 bases at J; junction bases unmatched: 5. CDR3 nucleotides: TGTGCCAGCAGGTCAGGGGACAGCTCCTATAATTCACCCCTCCACTTT. Its translation is CASRSGDSSYNSPLHF.

This chain links TRBV13 with TRBJ1-2, with a tentative D call TRBD1 (6 bases). V was trimmed by 6 bases and J by 3 bases, leaving 20 bases between them. The CDR3 spans 16 residues. Germline CDR1 PRHDT, CDR2 FYEKMQ (reference sequence). The CDR3 nucleotides read TGTGCCAGCAGTACCCGTTTGGGAAGGACAGACTATGGCTACACCTTC. This encodes CASSTRLGRTDYGYTF.